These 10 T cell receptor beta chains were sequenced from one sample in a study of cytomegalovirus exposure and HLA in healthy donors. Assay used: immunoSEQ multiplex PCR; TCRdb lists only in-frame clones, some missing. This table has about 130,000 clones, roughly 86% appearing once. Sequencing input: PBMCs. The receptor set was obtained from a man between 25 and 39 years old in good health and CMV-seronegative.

The CDR3 region has the DNA TGTGCCAGTAGTATCGATAGTCCTTACAATGAGCAGTTCTTC. It is translated as CASSIDSPYNEQFF. The V and J genes are TRBV19 and TRBJ2-1; D is ambiguous. V was pared by 3 bases and J by 4 bases, with 10 bases between. The CDR3 spans 14 residues. Germline CDR1 is LNHDA and CDR2 is SQIVND (reference sequence).

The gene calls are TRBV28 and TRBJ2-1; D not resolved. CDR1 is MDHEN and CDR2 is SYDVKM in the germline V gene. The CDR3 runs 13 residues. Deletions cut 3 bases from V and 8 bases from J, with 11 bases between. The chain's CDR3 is CASSLGPLDEQFF. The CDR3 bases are TGTGCCAGCAGTTTGGGCCCTTTGGATGAGCAGTTCTTC.

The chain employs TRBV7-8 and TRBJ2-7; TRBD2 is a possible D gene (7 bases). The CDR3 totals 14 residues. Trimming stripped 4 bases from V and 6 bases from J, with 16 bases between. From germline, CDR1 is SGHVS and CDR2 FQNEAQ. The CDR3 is CASSYRRGGAEQYF. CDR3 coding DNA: TGTGCCAGCAGCTACCGAAGGGGGGGCGCCGAGCAGTACTTC.

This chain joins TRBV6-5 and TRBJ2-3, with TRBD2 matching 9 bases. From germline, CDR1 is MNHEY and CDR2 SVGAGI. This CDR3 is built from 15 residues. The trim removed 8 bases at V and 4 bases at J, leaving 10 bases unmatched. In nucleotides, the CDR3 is TGTGCCAGCGGGATAGCTAGCGGGGTACCAGATACGCAGTATTTT. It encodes CASGIASGVPDTQYF.

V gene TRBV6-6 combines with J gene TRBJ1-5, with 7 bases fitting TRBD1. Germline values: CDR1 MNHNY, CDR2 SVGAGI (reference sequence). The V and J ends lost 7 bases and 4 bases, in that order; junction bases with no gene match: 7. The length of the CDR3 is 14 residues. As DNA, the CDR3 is TGTGCCAGCACCCGGGACAGAAGAAATCAGCCCCAGCATTTT. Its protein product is CASTRDRRNQPQHF.

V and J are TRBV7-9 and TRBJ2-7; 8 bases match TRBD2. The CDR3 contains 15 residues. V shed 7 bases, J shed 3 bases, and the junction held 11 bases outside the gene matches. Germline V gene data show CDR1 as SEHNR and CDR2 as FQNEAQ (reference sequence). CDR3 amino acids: CASTYGGVESYEQYF. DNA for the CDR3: TGTGCCAGCACCTACGGGGGGGTAGAGAGCTACGAGCAGTACTTC.

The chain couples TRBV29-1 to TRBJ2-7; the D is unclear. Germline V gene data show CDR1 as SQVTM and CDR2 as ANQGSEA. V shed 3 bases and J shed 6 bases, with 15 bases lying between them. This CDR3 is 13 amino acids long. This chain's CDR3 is CSVERNPGGEQYF. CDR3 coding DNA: TGCAGCGTTGAGCGGAACCCGGGTGGCGAGCAGTACTTC.

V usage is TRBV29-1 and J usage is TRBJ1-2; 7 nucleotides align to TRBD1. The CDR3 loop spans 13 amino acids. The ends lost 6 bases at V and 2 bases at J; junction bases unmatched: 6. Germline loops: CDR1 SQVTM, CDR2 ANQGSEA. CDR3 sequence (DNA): TGCAGCGTACCTCCAGGGGGGAACTATGGCTACACCTTC. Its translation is CSVPPGGNYGYTF.

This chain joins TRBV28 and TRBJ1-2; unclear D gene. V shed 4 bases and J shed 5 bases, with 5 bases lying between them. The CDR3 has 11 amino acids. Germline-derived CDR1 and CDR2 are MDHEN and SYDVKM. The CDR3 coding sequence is TGTGCCAGCAGTTCAGTATATGGCTACACCTTC. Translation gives CASSSVYGYTF.

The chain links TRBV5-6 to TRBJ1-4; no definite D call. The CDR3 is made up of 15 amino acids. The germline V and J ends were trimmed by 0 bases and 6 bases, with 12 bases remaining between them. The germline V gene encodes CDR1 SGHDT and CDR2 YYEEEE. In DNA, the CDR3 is TGTGCCAGCAGCTTGGCGGAGGGTTACGATGAAAAACTGTTTTTT. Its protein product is CASSLAEGYDEKLFF.